Presented here are 2 T cell receptor beta chains from one specimen sequenced in a study of T cell repertoires in cytomegalovirus infection. TCRdb reprocessed the reads with MiXCR, giving one entry per CDR3 protein. The sample carries about 37,000 distinct CDR3 sequences, 40% to 65% recorded once. Which antigens these TCRs recognize remains unknown. The sequencing here drew on CD8+ T cells from cultured PBMCs, taken from culture after CMV antigen stimulation. The receptors stem from a human donor in good health (CMV status not recorded). Some clones in this sample may be carry-over from other donors' samples.

This clonotype has a single count. The chain joins TRBV2 to TRBJ2-7, with a possible D match to TRBD1 (7 bases). V was shortened by 7 bases and J by 5 bases, with 21 bases between the two germline ends. Germline V gene lookup returns CDR1 SNHLY and CDR2 FYNNEI. The CDR3 has 15 residues. CDR3 sequence reads: CASTVRRGQGNEQYF. The DNA of the CDR3 is TGTGCCAGCACCGTAAGGAGGGGGCAGGGGAACGAGCAGTACTTC. Complete variable domain (other parts from reference TRBV2 and TRBJ2-7): EPEVTQTPSHQVTQMGQEVILRCVPISNHLYFYWYRQILGQKVEFLVSFYNNEISEKSEIFDDQFSVERPDGSNFTLKIRSTKLEDSAMYFCASTVRRGQGNEQYFGPGTRLTVT.

In nucleotides, the CDR3 is TGTGCCAGCAGCTTAACGGCGGGGCCTGAAGAACGGTTCTTC. Amino acids: CASSLTAGPEERFF. V gene TRBV7-3 combines with J gene TRBJ2-1; maybe TRBD2 (6 bases). Germline V gives CDR1 SGHTA, CDR2 FQGTGA. CDR3 length: 14 amino acids. The V end lost 0 bases, the J end lost 15 bases, and 18 bases lay between the germline ends.